One T cell receptor (beta chain) is described in this entry. Its antigen specificity is not known. This entry is derived from a study of CXCR3-negative and CXCR3-positive naive CD8 T cells (dated by TCRdb to the late 2010s). At the level of the whole study: In total, around 140 million TRB reads were obtained, corresponding to roughly 1.5 +/- 0.3 million reads per library. The diversity and physicochemical repertoire analyses included 11 donors pooled from two independent experiments. For the TRBV-TRBJ cluster analysis, the naive subsets came from 5 donors, while the memory cells came from 3 donors. The paper's findings and limits, for the study overall: Both naive subsets had comparably high repertoire diversity, while memory CD8+ T cells had much lower repertoire diversity. TRB CDR3s from CXCR3-positive naive cells showed higher hydrophobicity (lower Kidera factor 4), lower energy, and higher strength and volume indices than CXCR3-negative naive cells. Because surface CD5, which is linked to self-reactivity in mice, was comparable between the naive subsets, TCR interaction strength was also inferred from TRB CDR3 physicochemical properties. Similar TRBV-TRBJ usage was shown by naive CXCR3-negative and CXCR3-positive cells from the same donor, whereas distinct patterns were shown by memory cells. Because CXCR3 expression was partially decreased after cryopreservation, freshly isolated PBMCs were used for most assays.

CDR1 and CDR2 were assigned from the germline V gene as SGHDT and YYEEEE. Measured from the cysteine to the phenylalanine, the CDR3 is 14 residues long. The entry carries no DNA sequence. Each CD8+ T cell subset was flow-sorted in triplicate, and 300,000 or so cells per subset were placed directly into RLT lysis buffer. Naive CD8+ T cells were defined stringently as CD45RO-CCR7+CD27+CD95- to exclude memory contaminants. Using standard density gradient centrifugation, peripheral blood mononuclear cells were isolated from buffy coats. A FACSAria III was used to flow-sort naive CD8+ T cells into CXCR3-negative and CXCR3-positive populations. An RNeasy Mini Kit was used to extract total RNA from the sorted cells. Instrument on record: NextSeq 550. The Human TCR Profiling Kit (MiLaboratory) was used to prepare UMI-labeled 5' RACE TRB cDNA libraries. cDNA synthesis used the entire amount of extracted RNA, and PCR amplification then used the entire amount of cDNA produced. Libraries were prepared in parallel with an identical number of PCR cycles. Turning to the authors' computational methods: With a requirement of at least two reads per UMI, MIGEC and MiXCR extracted about 48,000 +/- 9,800 unique UMI-labeled TRB cDNA molecules per library. Each library averaged roughly 36,000 +/- 9,600 functional in-frame TRB CDR3 nucleotide clonotypes without stop codons. After downsampling to 5000 UMI-labeled TRB molecules per sample, diversity metrics such as normalized Shannon-Wiener and Chao1 were calculated in VDJtools. For the central five CDR3 residues, VDJtools calculated physicochemical properties weighted by clonotype size, namely interaction energy, strength, volume and Kidera factor 4. The reads were reprocessed in TCRdb, with one entry per CDR3 protein sequence and no accompanying DNA. The V and J calls and clone size come from TCRdb's table, not from the authors' own analysis. The sample's table covers tens of thousands of distinct CDR3 sequences. Over 1.3% of the sample is taken by the ten largest.

In this chain, TRBV5-6 is recombined with TRBJ2-7; the D gene TCRdb calls, TRBD1, cannot be checked with no DNA. The sequenced material came from naive CXCR3- CD8+ T cells from blood. The cell subset or site label on this specimen signifies: CD45RO-CCR7+CD27+CD95- naive CD8+ T cells lacking CXCR3 (TNR3-). The clonotype originates from a human donor in good health. Some clones in this sample may be carry-over from other donors' samples. CDR3 region: CASSWDRGNYEQYF.